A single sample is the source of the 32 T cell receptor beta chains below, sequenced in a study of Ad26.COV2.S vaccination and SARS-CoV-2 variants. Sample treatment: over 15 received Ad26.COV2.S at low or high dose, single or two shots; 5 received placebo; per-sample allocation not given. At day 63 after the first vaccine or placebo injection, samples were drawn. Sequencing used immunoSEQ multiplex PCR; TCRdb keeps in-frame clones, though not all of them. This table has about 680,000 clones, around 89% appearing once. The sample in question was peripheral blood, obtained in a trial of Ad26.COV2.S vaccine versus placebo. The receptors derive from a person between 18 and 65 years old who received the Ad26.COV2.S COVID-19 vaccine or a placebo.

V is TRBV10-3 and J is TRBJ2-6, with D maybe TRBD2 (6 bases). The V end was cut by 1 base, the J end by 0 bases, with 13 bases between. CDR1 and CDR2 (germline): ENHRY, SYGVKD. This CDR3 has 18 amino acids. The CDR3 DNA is TGTGCCATCAGTGAGTGGGGACTCCAGAACTCTGGGGCCAACGTCCTGACTTTC. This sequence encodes CAISEWGLQNSGANVLTF.

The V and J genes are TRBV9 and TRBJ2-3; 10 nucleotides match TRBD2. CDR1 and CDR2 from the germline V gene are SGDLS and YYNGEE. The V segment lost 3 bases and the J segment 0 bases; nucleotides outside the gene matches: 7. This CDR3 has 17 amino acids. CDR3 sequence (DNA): TGTGCCAGCAGCGCTAGCGGGGGCGCCCCTAGCACAGATACGCAGTATTTT. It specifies CASSASGGAPSTDTQYF.

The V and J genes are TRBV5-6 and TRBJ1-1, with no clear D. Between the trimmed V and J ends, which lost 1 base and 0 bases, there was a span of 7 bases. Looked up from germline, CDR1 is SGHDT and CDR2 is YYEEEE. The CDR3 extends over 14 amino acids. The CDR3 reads CASSLSGMNTEAFF. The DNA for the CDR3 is TGTGCCAGCAGCTTGTCAGGAATGAACACTGAAGCTTTCTTT.

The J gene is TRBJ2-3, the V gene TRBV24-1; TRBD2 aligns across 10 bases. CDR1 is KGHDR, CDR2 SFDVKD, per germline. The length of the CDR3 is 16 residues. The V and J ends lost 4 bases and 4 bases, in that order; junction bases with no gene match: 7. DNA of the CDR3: TGTGCCACCAGTGAGGCTACTAGCGGGGTATCAGATACGCAGTATTTT. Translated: CATSEATSGVSDTQYF.

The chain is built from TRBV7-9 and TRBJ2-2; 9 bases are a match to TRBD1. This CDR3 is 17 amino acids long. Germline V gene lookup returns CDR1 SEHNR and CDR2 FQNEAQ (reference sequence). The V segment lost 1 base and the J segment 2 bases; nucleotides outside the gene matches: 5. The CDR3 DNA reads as TGTGCCAGCAGCTTAGAACCGGGACAGGGAAACACCGGGGAGCTGTTTTTT. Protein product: CASSLEPGQGNTGELFF. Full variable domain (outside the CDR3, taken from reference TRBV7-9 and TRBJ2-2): DTGVSQNPRHKITKRGQNVTFRCDPISEHNRLYWYRQTLGQGPEFLTYFQNEAQLEKSRLLSDRFSAERPKGSFSTLEIQRTEQGDSAMYLCASSLEPGQGNTGELFFGEGSRLTVL.

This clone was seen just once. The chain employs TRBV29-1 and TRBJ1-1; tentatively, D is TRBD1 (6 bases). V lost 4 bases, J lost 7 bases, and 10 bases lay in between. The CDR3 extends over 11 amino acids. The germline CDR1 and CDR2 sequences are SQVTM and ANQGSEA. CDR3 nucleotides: TGCAGCGTTGCAGGGGTCAATGAAGCTTTCTTT. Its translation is CSVAGVNEAFF.

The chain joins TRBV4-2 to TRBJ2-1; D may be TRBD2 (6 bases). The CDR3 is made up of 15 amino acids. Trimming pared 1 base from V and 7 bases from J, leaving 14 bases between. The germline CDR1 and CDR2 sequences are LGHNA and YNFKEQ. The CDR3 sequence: CASSQGQGGVNEQFF. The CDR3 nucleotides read TGTGCCAGCAGCCAAGGACAAGGAGGGGTTAATGAGCAGTTCTTC.

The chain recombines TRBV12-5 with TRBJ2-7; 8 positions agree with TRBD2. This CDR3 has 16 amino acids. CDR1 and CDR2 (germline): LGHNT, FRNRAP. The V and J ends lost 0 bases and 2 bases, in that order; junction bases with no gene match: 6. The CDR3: CASGLVPGGGAYEQYF. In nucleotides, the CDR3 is TGTGCTAGTGGTTTGGTTCCGGGAGGGGGGGCCTACGAGCAGTACTTC. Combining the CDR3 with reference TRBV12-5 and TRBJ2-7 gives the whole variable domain DARVTQTPRHKVTEMGQEVTMRCQPILGHNTVFWYRQTMMQGLELLAYFRNRAPLDDSGMPKDRFSAEMPDATLATLKIQPSEPRDSAVYFCASGLVPGGGAYEQYFGPGTRLTVT.

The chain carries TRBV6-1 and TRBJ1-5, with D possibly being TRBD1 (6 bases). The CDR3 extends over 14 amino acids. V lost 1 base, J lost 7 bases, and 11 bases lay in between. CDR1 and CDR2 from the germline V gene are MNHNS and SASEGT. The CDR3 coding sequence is TGTGCCAGCAGTGAAGACAGGGCGAGGCAGCCCCAGCATTTT. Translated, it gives CASSEDRARQPQHF.

Here the CDR3 reads CASRFGEGNSPLHF. The CDR3 nucleotides read TGTGCCAGTAGGTTTGGGGAAGGTAATTCACCCCTCCACTTT. The genes are TRBV19 and TRBJ1-6; no definite D call. Germline lookup yields CDR1 LNHDA and CDR2 SQIVND (reference sequence). The V gene lost 6 bases and the J gene lost 6 bases, with 12 bases spanning the gap. CDR3 length: 14 amino acids. Combining the CDR3 with reference TRBV19 and TRBJ1-6 gives the whole variable domain DGGITQSPKYLFRKEGQNVTLSCEQNLNHDAMYWYRQDPGQGLRLIYYSQIVNDFQKGDIAEGYSVSREKKESFPLTVTSAQKNPTAFYLCASRFGEGNSPLHFGNGTRLTVT.

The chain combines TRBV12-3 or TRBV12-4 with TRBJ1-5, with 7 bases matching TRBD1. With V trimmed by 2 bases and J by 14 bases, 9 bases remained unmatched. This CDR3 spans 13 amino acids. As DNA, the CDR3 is TGTGCCAGCAGTTTAAGCTCAGGGGGGCTTGAGCATTTT. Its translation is CASSLSSGGLEHF.

The CDR3 region is CASSKGEGQPRNEKLFF. In nucleotides, the CDR3 is TGTGCCAGCAGCAAAGGGGAGGGACAGCCTCGTAATGAAAAACTGTTTTTT. The V gene is TRBV21-1, the J gene TRBJ1-4. TRBV21-1 is flagged as a pseudogene. This CDR3 has 17 amino acids.

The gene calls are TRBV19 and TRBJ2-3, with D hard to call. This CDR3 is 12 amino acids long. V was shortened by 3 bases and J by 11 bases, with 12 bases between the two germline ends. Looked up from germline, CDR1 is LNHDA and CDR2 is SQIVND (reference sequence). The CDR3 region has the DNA TGTGCCAGTAGTATGGACGCCTCGCAGCAGTATTTT. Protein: CASSMDASQQYF.

The CDR3 here is CASGRGHQPQHF. The CDR3 DNA is TGCGCCAGTGGACGGGGGCACCAGCCCCAGCATTTT. V gene TRBV10-1 combines with J gene TRBJ1-5, with TRBD1 as a possible D gene (6 bases). The germline V gene has CDR1 WNHNN and CDR2 SYGVQD (reference sequence). This CDR3 region has 12 residues. Trimming stripped 9 bases from V and 7 bases from J, with 13 bases between.

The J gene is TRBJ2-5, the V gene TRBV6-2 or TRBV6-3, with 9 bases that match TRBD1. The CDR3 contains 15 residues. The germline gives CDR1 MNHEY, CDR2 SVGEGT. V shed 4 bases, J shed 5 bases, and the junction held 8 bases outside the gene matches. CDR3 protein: CASSWTGASGETQYF. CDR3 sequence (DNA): TGTGCCAGCAGTTGGACAGGGGCGTCTGGGGAGACCCAGTACTTC.

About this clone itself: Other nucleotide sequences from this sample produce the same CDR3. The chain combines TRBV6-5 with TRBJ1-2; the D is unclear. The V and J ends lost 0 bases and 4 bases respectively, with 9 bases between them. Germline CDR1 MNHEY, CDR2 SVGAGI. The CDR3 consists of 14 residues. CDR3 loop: CASSYSRAGYGYTF. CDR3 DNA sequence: TGTGCCAGCAGTTACTCGAGGGCTGGCTATGGCTACACCTTC.

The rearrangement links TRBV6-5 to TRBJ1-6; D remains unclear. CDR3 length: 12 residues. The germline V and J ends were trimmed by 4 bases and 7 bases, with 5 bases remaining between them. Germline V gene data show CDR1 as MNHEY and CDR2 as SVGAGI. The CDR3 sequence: CASSFGNSPLHF. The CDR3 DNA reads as TGTGCCAGCAGTTTTGGGAATTCACCCCTCCACTTT.

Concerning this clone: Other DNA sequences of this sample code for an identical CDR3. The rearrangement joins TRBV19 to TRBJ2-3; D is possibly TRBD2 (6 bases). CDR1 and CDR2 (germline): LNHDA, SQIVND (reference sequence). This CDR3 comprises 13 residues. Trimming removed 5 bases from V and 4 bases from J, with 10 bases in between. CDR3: CASSATGADTQYF. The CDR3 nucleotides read TGTGCCAGTAGTGCGACGGGAGCAGATACGCAGTATTTT.

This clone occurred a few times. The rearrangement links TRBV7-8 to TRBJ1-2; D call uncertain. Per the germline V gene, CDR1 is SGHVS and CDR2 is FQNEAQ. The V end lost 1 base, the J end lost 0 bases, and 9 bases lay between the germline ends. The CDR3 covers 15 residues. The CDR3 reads CASSLVEGANYGYTF. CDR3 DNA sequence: TGTGCCAGCAGCTTAGTGGAAGGAGCTAACTATGGCTACACCTTC.

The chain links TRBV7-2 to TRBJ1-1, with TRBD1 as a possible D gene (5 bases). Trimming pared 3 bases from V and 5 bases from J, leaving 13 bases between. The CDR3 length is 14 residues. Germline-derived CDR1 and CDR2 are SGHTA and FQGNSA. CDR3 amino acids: CASSFFGGGTEAFF. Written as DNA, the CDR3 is TGTGCCAGCAGCTTCTTCGGGGGGGGAACTGAAGCTTTCTTT.

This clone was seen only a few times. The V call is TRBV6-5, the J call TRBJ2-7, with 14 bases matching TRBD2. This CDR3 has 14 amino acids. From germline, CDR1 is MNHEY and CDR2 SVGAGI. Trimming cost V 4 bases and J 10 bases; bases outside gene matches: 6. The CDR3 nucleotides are TGTGCCAGCAGTTCGGGACTAGCGGGAGTGTATCAGTACTTC. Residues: CASSSGLAGVYQYF.

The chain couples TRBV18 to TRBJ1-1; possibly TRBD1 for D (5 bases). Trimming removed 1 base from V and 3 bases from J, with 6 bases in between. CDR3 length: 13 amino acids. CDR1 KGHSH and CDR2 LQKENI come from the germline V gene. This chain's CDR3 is CASSPLQDTEAFF. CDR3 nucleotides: TGTGCCAGCTCACCACTACAGGACACTGAAGCTTTCTTT.

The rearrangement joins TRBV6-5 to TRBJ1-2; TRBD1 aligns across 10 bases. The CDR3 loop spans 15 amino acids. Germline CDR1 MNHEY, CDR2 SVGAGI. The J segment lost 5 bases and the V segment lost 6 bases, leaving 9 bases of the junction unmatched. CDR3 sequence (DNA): TGTGCCAGCAGCCCCGGGACAGGGGTGGGGTATGGCTACACCTTC. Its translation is CASSPGTGVGYGYTF.

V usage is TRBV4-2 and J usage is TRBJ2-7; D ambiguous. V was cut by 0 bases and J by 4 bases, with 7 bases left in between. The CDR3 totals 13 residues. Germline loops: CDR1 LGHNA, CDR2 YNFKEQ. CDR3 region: CASSQESSYEQYF. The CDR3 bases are TGTGCCAGCAGCCAAGAATCCAGTTACGAGCAGTACTTC.

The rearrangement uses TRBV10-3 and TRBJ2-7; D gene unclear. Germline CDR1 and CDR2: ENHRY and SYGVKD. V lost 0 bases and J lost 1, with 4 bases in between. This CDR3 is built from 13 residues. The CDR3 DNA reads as TGTGCCATCAGTGAGTCCGGGTCCTACGAGCAGTACTTC. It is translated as CAISESGSYEQYF.

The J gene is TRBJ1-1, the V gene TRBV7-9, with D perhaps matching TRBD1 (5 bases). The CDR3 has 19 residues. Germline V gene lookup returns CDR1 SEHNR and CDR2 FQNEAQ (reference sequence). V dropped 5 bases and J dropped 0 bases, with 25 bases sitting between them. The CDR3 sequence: CASSNLRLGDSGVNTEAFF. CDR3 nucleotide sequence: TGTGCCAGCAGCAATCTCAGGTTGGGGGATTCGGGAGTGAACACTGAAGCTTTCTTT.

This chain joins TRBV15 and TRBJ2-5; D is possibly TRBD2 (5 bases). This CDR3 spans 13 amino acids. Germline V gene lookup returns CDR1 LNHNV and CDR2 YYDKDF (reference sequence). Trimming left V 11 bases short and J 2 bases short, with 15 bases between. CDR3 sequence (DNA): TGTGCCGCTTCGCGGGCAGATCAAGAGACCCAGTACTTC. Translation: CAASRADQETQYF.

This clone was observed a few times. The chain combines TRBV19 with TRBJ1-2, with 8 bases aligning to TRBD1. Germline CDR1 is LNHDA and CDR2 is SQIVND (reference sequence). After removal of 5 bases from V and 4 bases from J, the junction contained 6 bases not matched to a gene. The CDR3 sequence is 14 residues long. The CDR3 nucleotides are TGTGCCAGTAGTTCGGGACAGGATTCCTATGGCTACACCTTC. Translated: CASSSGQDSYGYTF.

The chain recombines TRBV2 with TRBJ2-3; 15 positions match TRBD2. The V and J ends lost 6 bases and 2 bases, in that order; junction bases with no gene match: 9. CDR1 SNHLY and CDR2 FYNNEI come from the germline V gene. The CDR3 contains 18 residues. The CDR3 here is CASRPGLAGGRDTDTQYF. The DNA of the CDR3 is TGTGCCAGCAGACCCGGACTAGCGGGGGGGCGGGACACAGATACGCAGTATTTT.

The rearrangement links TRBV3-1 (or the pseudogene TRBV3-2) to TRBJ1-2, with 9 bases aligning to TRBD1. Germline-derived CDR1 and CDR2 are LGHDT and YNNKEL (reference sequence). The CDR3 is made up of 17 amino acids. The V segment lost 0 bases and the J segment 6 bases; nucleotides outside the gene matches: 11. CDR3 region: CASSQDGRDRDLDGYTF. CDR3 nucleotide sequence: TGTGCCAGCAGCCAAGATGGCCGGGACAGGGATCTGGATGGCTACACCTTC.

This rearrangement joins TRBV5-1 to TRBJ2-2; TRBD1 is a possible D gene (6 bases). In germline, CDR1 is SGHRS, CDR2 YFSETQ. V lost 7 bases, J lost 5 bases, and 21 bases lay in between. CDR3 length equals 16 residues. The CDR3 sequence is CASSSGTLLGTGELFF. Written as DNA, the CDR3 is TGCGCCAGCTCCTCCGGGACACTATTAGGGACCGGGGAGCTGTTTTTT.

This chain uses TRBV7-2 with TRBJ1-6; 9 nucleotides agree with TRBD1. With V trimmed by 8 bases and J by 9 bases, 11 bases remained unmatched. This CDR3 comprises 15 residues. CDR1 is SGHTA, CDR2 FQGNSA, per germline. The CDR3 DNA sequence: TGTGCCAGCCGCCCTGTGGGACAGGGTAGTTCACCCCTCCACTTT. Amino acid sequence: CASRPVGQGSSPLHF.